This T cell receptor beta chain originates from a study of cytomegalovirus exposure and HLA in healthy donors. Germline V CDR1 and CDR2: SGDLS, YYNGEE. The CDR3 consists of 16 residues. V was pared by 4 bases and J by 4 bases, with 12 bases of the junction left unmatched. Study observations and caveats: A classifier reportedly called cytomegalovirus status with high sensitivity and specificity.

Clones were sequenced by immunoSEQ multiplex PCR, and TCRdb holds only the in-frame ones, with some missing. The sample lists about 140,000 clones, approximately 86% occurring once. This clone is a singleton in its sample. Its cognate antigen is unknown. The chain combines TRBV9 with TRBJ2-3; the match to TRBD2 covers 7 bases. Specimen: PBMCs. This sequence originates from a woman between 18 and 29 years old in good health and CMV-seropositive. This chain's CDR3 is CASSITSALGPDTQYF. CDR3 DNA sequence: TGTGCCAGCAGCATCACTAGCGCTCTGGGACCAGATACGCAGTATTTT.